This T cell receptor (beta chain) was retrieved from a study of cytomegalovirus exposure and HLA in healthy donors. Study-wide findings and caveats: In a later analysis, a missense DCLRE1C variant was linked to TCR beta V- and J-gene trimming. A later analysis found common viral pathogens apparently linked to several of the most significant clusters. TCR beta V segments were, for the most part, productive about 87% or about 30% of the time in an earlier analysis.

This clone was recorded only once. Its target is not known. The PCR was carried out with 60 Vbeta primers and 13 Jbeta primers. The assay was immunoSEQ multiplex PCR, and TCRdb's table has in-frame clones only and misses some. The sample carries 130,000 or so clones, about three quarters recorded once. This CDR3 has 14 residues. Trimming stripped 3 bases from V and 8 bases from J, with 16 bases between. Germline V gene data show CDR1 as MDHEN and CDR2 as SYDVKM. Input material: PBMCs. This rearrangement joins TRBV28 to TRBJ1-2; tentative D call: TRBD1 (6 bases). This receptor was obtained from a man aged 40-49 years in good health and CMV-seropositive. The CDR3 DNA reads as TGTGCCAGCAGTTTGTGGGACACAGCGGGAGGCTACACCTTC. Residues: CASSLWDTAGGYTF.